The 26 T cell receptor beta chains in this list originate from one sample, sequenced in a study of beta chain features in type 1 diabetes. Expressed TCRB transcripts were sequenced because the isolated RNA had all been reverse transcribed beforehand. Sequenced by immunoSEQ multiplex PCR; TCRdb stores in-frame clones only, minus some. The repertoire has roughly 240,000 clones, roughly 24% of them found once; the top ten carry roughly 0.013%. These receptors lack a known antigen. Findings and caveats of the study: Moderate yet significant TCRB CDR3 shortening was seen in Type 1 diabetes patients in all four CD4+ subsets.

Sequencing was carried out using naive CD4+ T cells from blood. These receptor sequences come from a woman aged 25 to 45 with type 1 diabetes.

V usage is TRBV29-1 and J usage is TRBJ1-2; 7 positions match TRBD1. The V gene's germline CDR1 is SQVTM and CDR2 ANQGSEA. Trimming took 4 bases from V and 13 from J; bases not matched to a gene: 18. This CDR3 is 14 amino acids long. The CDR3 reads CSVGELGQTTTSTF. The CDR3 nucleotides read TGCAGCGTTGGGGAGTTGGGACAGACAACGACCTCCACCTTC.

The chain employs TRBV30 and TRBJ2-1; D is possibly TRBD2 (6 bases). Trimming removed 1 base at V and 3 bases at J, with 13 bases between. This CDR3 region has 15 residues. The germline V gene has CDR1 GTSNPN and CDR2 SVGIG (reference sequence). The CDR3 protein is CAWSEVADFYNEQFF. DNA for the CDR3: TGTGCCTGGAGTGAGGTAGCGGACTTCTACAATGAGCAGTTCTTC.

The J gene is TRBJ1-5, the V gene TRBV2, with D hard to call. Germline CDR1 reads SNHLY; CDR2 reads FYNNEI. The CDR3 has 14 amino acids. Trimming pared 6 bases from V and 5 bases from J, leaving 14 bases between. CDR3: CASSDNSGHQPQHF. In DNA form, the CDR3 reads TGTGCCAGCAGCGATAATAGTGGGCATCAGCCCCAGCATTTT.

This chain connects TRBV19 to TRBJ2-1, with 7 nucleotides matching TRBD1. The CDR3 has 14 residues. Germline assignment: CDR1 LNHDA and CDR2 SQIVND (reference sequence). After removal of 6 bases from V and 4 bases from J, the junction contained 6 bases not matched to a gene. The CDR3: CASRRQGQYNEQFF. CDR3 bases: TGTGCCAGTAGGCGACAGGGTCAGTACAATGAGCAGTTCTTC.

This clone was recorded once. V usage is TRBV5-4 and J usage is TRBJ2-2; 10 bases agree with TRBD2. The CDR3 has 16 residues. Germline values: CDR1 SGHNT, CDR2 YYREEE (reference sequence). V was clipped by 4 bases and J by 9 bases; unmatched bases: 12. In nucleotides, the CDR3 is TGTGCCAGCAGCGGCCCTAGCGGGAGTGGGCGCCGGGAGCTGTTTTTT. Its protein is CASSGPSGSGRRELFF.

The V call is TRBV5-6, the J call TRBJ2-1; D not resolved. In germline, CDR1 is SGHDT, CDR2 YYEEEE. CDR3 size: 12 residues. Trimming shortened V by 4 bases and J by 7 bases, and 9 bases separated the two germline ends. The CDR3 sequence is CASSVYRNEQFF. As DNA, the CDR3 is TGTGCCAGCAGCGTTTATCGGAATGAGCAGTTCTTC.

J is TRBJ2-7 and V is TRBV6-6, with no clear D. Germline V gene lookup returns CDR1 MNHNY and CDR2 SVGAGI (reference sequence). The CDR3 extends over 12 amino acids. V lost 5 bases to trimming and J lost 3 bases, with 8 bases between them. CDR3 region: CASSNPSYEQYF. CDR3 nucleotide sequence: TGTGCCAGCAGTAACCCTAGCTACGAGCAGTACTTC.

The rearrangement joins TRBV19 to TRBJ2-7; 9 bases match TRBD2. In germline, CDR1 is LNHDA, CDR2 SQIVND (reference sequence). The junction had 12 bases not matched to a gene; V was cut back by 3 bases and J by 6 bases. The CDR3 spans 16 residues. The DNA of the CDR3 is TGTGCCAGTAGTATCGGTTTAGCTAGCGGGAACTCCGAGCAGTACTTC. Its translation: CASSIGLASGNSEQYF. Filled out from reference TRBV19 and TRBJ2-7, the complete variable domain reads DGGITQSPKYLFRKEGQNVTLSCEQNLNHDAMYWYRQDPGQGLRLIYYSQIVNDFQKGDIAEGYSVSREKKESFPLTVTSAQKNPTAFYLCASSIGLASGNSEQYFGPGTRLTVT.

The chain uses TRBV5-4 and TRBJ1-2, with TRBD1 matching over 9 bases. V shed 2 bases, J shed 7 bases, and the junction held 6 bases outside the gene matches. Germline V gene lookup returns CDR1 SGHNT and CDR2 YYREEE (reference sequence). The CDR3 is 14 amino acids. DNA for the CDR3: TGTGCCAGCAGCTTCTCAACAGGGGGCAGTGGCTACACCTTC. It is translated as CASSFSTGGSGYTF.

The V and J genes are TRBV4-1 and TRBJ2-7, with D possibly matching TRBD2 (5 bases). The germline V gene has CDR1 MGHRA and CDR2 YSYEKL. The CDR3 has 16 amino acids. Trimming cost V 2 bases and J 3 bases, with 17 bases left between them. The CDR3 protein is CASSQPSSGIFYEQYF. The CDR3 nucleotides read TGCGCCAGCAGCCAACCCTCCTCGGGGATATTCTACGAGCAGTACTTC.

The rearrangement links TRBV30 to TRBJ1-2; 8 bases are shared with TRBD1. The germline V gene has CDR1 GTSNPN and CDR2 SVGIG (reference sequence). J lost 6 bases, V lost 2 bases, and 11 bases had no gene match. The length of the CDR3 is 15 residues. The CDR3 DNA follows: TGTGCCTGGAGTTTGGATGGACAGGGTTTCAATGGCTACACCTTC. It specifies CAWSLDGQGFNGYTF.

This clone has only a few counts. The J gene is TRBJ1-1, the V gene TRBV29-1; D is ambiguous. CDR3 length equals 13 residues. Trimming removed 4 bases from V and 0 bases from J, with 9 bases in between. Germline loops: CDR1 SQVTM, CDR2 ANQGSEA. The CDR3, as DNA: TGCAGCGTTGTACAGAAACTGAACACTGAAGCTTTCTTT. It encodes CSVVQKLNTEAFF. The complete variable domain, with remaining parts taken from reference TRBV29-1 and TRBJ1-1, reads SAVISQKPSRDICQRGTSLTIQCQVDSQVTMMFWYRQQPGQSLTLIATANQGSEATYESGFVIDKFPISRPNLTFSTLTVSNMSPEDSSIYLCSVVQKLNTEAFFGQGTRLTVV.

The chain couples TRBV18 to TRBJ1-2; the match to TRBD1 covers 7 bases. From germline, CDR1 is KGHSH and CDR2 LQKENI. CDR3 length equals 13 residues. With 3 bases clipped from V and 6 bases from J, the junction kept 4 bases outside the gene matches. CDR3 sequence reads: CASSPRGEDGYTF. Here the CDR3 DNA reads TGTGCCAGCTCACCCAGGGGGGAGGATGGCTACACCTTC.

V gene TRBV18 combines with J gene TRBJ1-2, with 9 bases that match TRBD1. The ends lost 2 bases at V and 5 bases at J; junction bases unmatched: 3. Per the germline V gene, CDR1 is KGHSH and CDR2 is LQKENI. There are 14 residues in the CDR3. CDR3 sequence: CASSPEGQGYGYTF. CDR3 nucleotides: TGTGCCAGCTCACCAGAAGGACAGGGGTATGGCTACACCTTC.

This clone was counted a few times. The chain links TRBV5-4 to TRBJ1-2, with D maybe TRBD1 (6 bases). Germline values: CDR1 SGHNT, CDR2 YYREEE (reference sequence). This CDR3 comprises 13 residues. Between the trimmed V and J ends, which lost 0 bases and 7 bases, there was a span of 10 bases. CDR3 in amino acids: CASSLDTGTGYTF. The CDR3 region has the DNA TGTGCCAGCAGCTTGGATACAGGGACTGGCTACACCTTC.

The chain employs TRBV6-1 and TRBJ1-2, with 7 bases lining up with TRBD1. Germline V CDR1 and CDR2: MNHNS, SASEGT. CDR3 size: 13 residues. V lost 2 bases to trimming and J lost 7 bases; unmatched junction nucleotides: 4. DNA for the CDR3: TGTGCCAGCAGTGAAAGAGGGGGCGGTGGCTACACCTTC. It is translated as CASSERGGGGYTF.

J is TRBJ2-7 and V is TRBV7-2, with TRBD2 identical over 8 bases. Trimming took 5 bases from V and 3 from J; bases not matched to a gene: 6. The germline V gene encodes CDR1 SGHTA and CDR2 FQGNSA. The CDR3 loop spans 14 amino acids. In DNA, the CDR3 is TGTGCCAGCAGCCCGCAGGGGACTAGCTACGAGCAGTACTTC. Protein: CASSPQGTSYEQYF.

This chain uses TRBV19 with TRBJ2-6; no firm D call. CDR1 is LNHDA and CDR2 is SQIVND in the germline V gene (reference sequence). The CDR3 consists of 13 residues. Trimming pared 11 bases from V and 2 bases from J, leaving 10 bases between. The CDR3 spells CASRLPGANVLTF. CDR3 DNA sequence: TGTGCCTCAAGACTTCCTGGGGCCAACGTCCTGACTTTC.

The genes are TRBV7-8 and TRBJ1-1, with D perhaps matching TRBD1 (6 bases). The CDR3 runs 14 residues. Germline CDR1 SGHVS, CDR2 FQNEAQ. Between the trimmed V and J ends, which lost 1 base and 1 base, there was a span of 7 bases. CDR3 region: CASSLGTANTEAFF. The CDR3, as DNA: TGTGCCAGCAGCTTAGGGACAGCGAACACTGAAGCTTTCTTT. The full variable domain, in which reference TRBV7-8 and TRBJ1-1 provide the parts outside the CDR3, is GAGVSQSPRYKVAKRGQDVALRCDPISGHVSLFWYQQALGQGPEFLTYFQNEAQLDKSGLPSDRFFAERPEGSVSTLKIQRTQQEDSAVYLCASSLGTANTEAFFGQGTRLTVV.

CDR3 sequence: CASIPWTPTNTGELFF. The CDR3, as DNA: TGTGCCAGCATTCCCTGGACTCCTACGAACACCGGGGAGCTGTTTTTT. This chain uses TRBV28 with TRBJ2-2, with a possible D match to TRBD2 (5 bases). Germline lookup yields CDR1 MDHEN and CDR2 SYDVKM. V was shortened by 7 bases and J by 0 bases, with 15 bases between the two germline ends. The CDR3 has 16 residues.

Remarks on this clone: The same CDR3 is also encoded by other DNA sequences in this sample. The chain combines TRBV28 with TRBJ2-7; 9 bases map to TRBD1. V shed 3 bases and J 3 bases; nucleotides not matched to a gene: 3. CDR1 and CDR2 (germline): MDHEN, SYDVKM. The length of the CDR3 is 14 residues. CDR3 sequence: CASSFLGQGYEQYF. CDR3 DNA sequence: TGTGCCAGCAGTTTCCTGGGACAGGGCTACGAGCAGTACTTC.

This clone showed up just a few times. Other DNA sequences of this sample code for an identical CDR3. This chain connects TRBV29-1 to TRBJ1-1; the D is unclear. Germline V CDR1 and CDR2: SQVTM, ANQGSEA. This CDR3 is built from 13 residues. V lost 1 base and J 0 bases, leaving 6 bases between the germline ends. The CDR3 nucleotides read TGCAGCGTTGAAGGGCAACTGAACACTGAAGCTTTCTTT. The encoded protein is CSVEGQLNTEAFF.

The V and J genes are TRBV18 and TRBJ2-1; 8 positions match TRBD2. Trimming at V came to 6 bases and at J to 6 bases, leaving 10 bases not matched to a gene. CDR3 length equals 15 residues. The germline V gene encodes CDR1 KGHSH and CDR2 LQKENI. This CDR3 reads CASSVGAGGPNEQFF. In nucleotides, the CDR3 is TGTGCCAGCTCCGTTGGGGCGGGAGGCCCCAATGAGCAGTTCTTC.

Only a few counts were recorded for this clone. The chain employs TRBV10-3 and TRBJ2-5, with D tentatively TRBD2 (5 bases). CDR1 and CDR2 (germline): ENHRY, SYGVKD. Trimming removed 0 bases from V and 5 bases from J, with 16 bases in between. There are 16 residues in the CDR3. In DNA form, the CDR3 reads TGTGCCATCAGTGAGTCGGTGATGAGGGATCAGGAGACCCAGTACTTC. This gives the protein CAISESVMRDQETQYF.

A remark on this clone: Distinct nucleotide sequences in the sample also encode this CDR3. In DNA form, the CDR3 reads TGCAGCGTGGAGACGGGAAACTATGGCTACACCTTC. Residues: CSVETGNYGYTF. This chain connects TRBV29-1 to TRBJ1-2, with unresolved D. The germline CDR1 and CDR2 sequences are SQVTM and ANQGSEA. The CDR3 totals 12 residues. V was clipped by 6 bases and J by 2 bases, with 10 bases between them.

The genes are TRBV7-9 and TRBJ1-1; D call uncertain. From germline, CDR1 is SEHNR and CDR2 FQNEAQ (reference sequence). This CDR3 comprises 15 residues. Trimming removed 5 bases at V and 1 base at J, with 14 bases between. The CDR3 DNA follows: TGTGCCAGCAGCCCCCCCCGGACTCCGAACACTGAAGCTTTCTTT. Protein sequence: CASSPPRTPNTEAFF.